Each of the 15 T cell receptor beta chains below was sequenced from the same sample in a study of cytomegalovirus exposure and HLA in healthy donors (dated by TCRdb to about 2017). Libraries were built with the immunoSEQ multiplex PCR assay. For the multiplex PCR, a mixture combining 60 forward primers for TCR Vbeta segments and 13 reverse primers for TCR Jbeta segments was used. What TCRdb holds here is the immuneACCESS table cut down to in-frame rearrangements. Part of the clones is not present; checked against another copy, under half of the missing clones reflect an unresolved V gene, and the others are unexplained. Here the sample has about 200,000 clones; about four fifths occur a single time. In total, the top ten clones hold 0.95% to 1.4% of the sample. The sequenced sample consisted of PBMCs. The receptors come from a middle-aged woman in good health and CMV-seronegative.

The V and J genes are TRBV5-1 and TRBJ1-1; 9 bases line up with TRBD1. V was clipped by 2 bases and J by 1 base; unmatched bases: 6. The CDR3 contains 16 residues. Germline V gives CDR1 SGHRS, CDR2 YFSETQ. The CDR3 is CASSLQGALGNTEAFF. The CDR3 region has the DNA TGCGCCAGCAGCTTACAGGGGGCTCTGGGGAACACTGAAGCTTTCTTT.

The J gene is TRBJ2-7, the V gene TRBV7-2, with 8 positions matching TRBD1. With V trimmed by 3 bases and J by 6 bases, 4 bases remained unmatched. The CDR3 has 13 amino acids. In germline, CDR1 is SGHTA, CDR2 FQGNSA. CDR3 region: CASSLVQGGEQYF. The CDR3 DNA sequence: TGTGCCAGCAGCTTGGTACAGGGGGGCGAGCAGTACTTC.

The rearrangement links TRBV27 to TRBJ1-2; TRBD1 might be the D (5 bases). The V gene lost 7 bases and the J gene lost 2 bases, with 14 bases spanning the gap. Per the germline V gene, CDR1 is MNHEY and CDR2 is SMNVEV (reference sequence). This CDR3 spans 14 amino acids. The chain's CDR3 is CASTSAGGNYGYTF. CDR3 in DNA: TGTGCCAGCACGTCTGCGGGGGGGAACTATGGCTACACCTTC.

A few counts support this clone. The chain couples TRBV6-1 to TRBJ2-1; 7 positions agree with TRBD1. The CDR3 is 13 amino acids. The germline V gene has CDR1 MNHNS and CDR2 SASEGT. With V trimmed by 4 bases and J by 6 bases, 3 bases remained unmatched. CDR3 in DNA: TGTGCCAGCAGTGGTACAGGGGTCAATGAGCAGTTCTTC. Protein: CASSGTGVNEQFF.

The CDR3 sequence is CASSSEPGQGNQPQHF. The CDR3 nucleotides read TGTGCCAGCAGCTCCGAACCGGGACAGGGAAATCAGCCCCAGCATTTT. The rearrangement joins TRBV7-6 to TRBJ1-5; TRBD1 matches 9 bases. Looked up from germline, CDR1 is SGHVS and CDR2 is FNYEAQ. This CDR3 is 16 amino acids long. J was trimmed by 4 bases and V by 4 bases; bases with no gene match: 8.

This clone was counted a single time. This chain uses TRBV2 with TRBJ1-6; D gene uncertain. The ends were cut back, 7 bases at V and 5 bases at J, with 9 bases in the middle. Germline CDR1 and CDR2: SNHLY and FYNNEI. The CDR3 runs 13 residues. CDR3 bases: TGTGCCAGCATAGGCGGGAATAATTCACCCCTCCACTTT. This gives the protein CASIGGNNSPLHF.

The DNA for the CDR3 is TGCGCCAGCAGCTCCGCGGGGGAGGCGCGCGGAAACACCATATATTTT. Protein sequence: CASSSAGEARGNTIYF. The chain joins TRBV5-1 to TRBJ1-3; perhaps TRBD1 as D (5 bases). Germline V CDR1 and CDR2: SGHRS, YFSETQ. CDR3 length: 16 residues. V shed 3 bases and J shed 4 bases, with 17 bases lying between them.

The V call is TRBV14, the J call TRBJ2-4; TRBD2 agrees at 7 bases. The V gene end was trimmed by 4 bases and the J gene end by 2 bases; junction bases not matched to a gene: 2. Germline V gives CDR1 SGHDN, CDR2 FVKESK. This CDR3 has 14 residues. CDR3 protein: CASSRAGTKNIQYF. The CDR3 nucleotides read TGTGCCAGCAGCCGAGCGGGAACCAAAAACATTCAGTACTTC.

This chain uses TRBV5-4 with TRBJ1-3, with D perhaps TRBD1 (5 bases). V lost 7 bases, J lost 2 bases, and 16 bases lay in between. Germline-derived CDR1 and CDR2 are SGHNT and YYREEE (reference sequence). The CDR3 runs to 15 residues. The CDR3 loop is CASPCFRVAGNTIYF. DNA for the CDR3: TGTGCCAGCCCCTGTTTCAGGGTCGCTGGAAACACCATATATTTT.

This clone was counted a single time. V is TRBV7-9 and J is TRBJ2-2; TRBD1 aligns across 8 bases. Germline assignment: CDR1 SEHNR and CDR2 FQNEAQ (reference sequence). The CDR3 totals 15 residues. Trimming at V came to 4 bases and at J to 4 bases, leaving 5 bases not matched to a gene. The CDR3 nucleotides are TGTGCCAGCAGCTCCAGGACAGGGTTCACCGGGGAGCTGTTTTTT. It encodes CASSSRTGFTGELFF.

The J gene is TRBJ1-1, the V gene TRBV13; D may be TRBD1 (6 bases). Trimming shortened V by 5 bases and J by 5 bases, and 15 bases separated the two germline ends. The CDR3 totals 14 residues. Germline V gene sequence: CDR1 PRHDT, CDR2 FYEKMQ (reference sequence). The CDR3 DNA reads as TGTGCCAGCAGCCCCCGGGGGGGCACAACTGAAGCTTTCTTT. This codes for CASSPRGGTTEAFF.

The rearrangement links TRBV6-1 to TRBJ1-1, with D unclear. The ends were cut back, 6 bases at V and 1 base at J, with 12 bases in the middle. Germline V gene data show CDR1 as MNHNS and CDR2 as SASEGT. CDR3 length equals 14 residues. The CDR3 nucleotides read TGTGCCAGCAGCTCGACTAACCGGAACACTGAAGCTTTCTTT. It yields the protein CASSSTNRNTEAFF.

The chain recombines TRBV2 with TRBJ1-4; D perhaps matches TRBD1 (6 bases). Germline-derived CDR1 and CDR2 are SNHLY and FYNNEI. The CDR3 covers 14 residues. Deletions cut 7 bases from V and 7 bases from J, with 16 bases between. CDR3 amino acids: CASTQQGFGEKLFF. In DNA, the CDR3 is TGTGCCAGCACTCAACAGGGCTTCGGTGAAAAACTGTTTTTT. Full variable domain (outside the CDR3, taken from reference TRBV2 and TRBJ1-4): EPEVTQTPSHQVTQMGQEVILRCVPISNHLYFYWYRQILGQKVEFLVSFYNNEISEKSEIFDDQFSVERPDGSNFTLKIRSTKLEDSAMYFCASTQQGFGEKLFFGSGTQLSVL.

The chain links TRBV13 to TRBJ1-2; the D is unclear. Germline CDR1 PRHDT, CDR2 FYEKMQ (reference sequence). The CDR3 runs 12 residues. V was pared by 3 bases and J by 7 bases, with 9 bases between. The CDR3 nucleotides read TGTGCCAGCAGCTTGGCTCGAAGTGGCTACACCTTC. Its translation: CASSLARSGYTF.

A single count supports this clone. The chain employs TRBV5-4 and TRBJ2-1, with D maybe TRBD2 (5 bases). Trimming removed 4 bases at V and 9 bases at J, with 8 bases between. The CDR3 runs to 11 residues. Germline V gives CDR1 SGHNT, CDR2 YYREEE (reference sequence). DNA for the CDR3: TGTGCCAGCAGCCGCGAGGGTGAGCAGTTCTTC. It yields the protein CASSREGEQFF. The full variable domain, with the rest looked up from reference TRBV5-4 and TRBJ2-1, is ETGVTQSPTHLIKTRGQQVTLRCSSQSGHNTVSWYQQALGQGPQFIFQYYREEENGRGNFPPRFSGLQFPNYSSELNVNALELDDSALYLCASSREGEQFFGPGTRLTVL.